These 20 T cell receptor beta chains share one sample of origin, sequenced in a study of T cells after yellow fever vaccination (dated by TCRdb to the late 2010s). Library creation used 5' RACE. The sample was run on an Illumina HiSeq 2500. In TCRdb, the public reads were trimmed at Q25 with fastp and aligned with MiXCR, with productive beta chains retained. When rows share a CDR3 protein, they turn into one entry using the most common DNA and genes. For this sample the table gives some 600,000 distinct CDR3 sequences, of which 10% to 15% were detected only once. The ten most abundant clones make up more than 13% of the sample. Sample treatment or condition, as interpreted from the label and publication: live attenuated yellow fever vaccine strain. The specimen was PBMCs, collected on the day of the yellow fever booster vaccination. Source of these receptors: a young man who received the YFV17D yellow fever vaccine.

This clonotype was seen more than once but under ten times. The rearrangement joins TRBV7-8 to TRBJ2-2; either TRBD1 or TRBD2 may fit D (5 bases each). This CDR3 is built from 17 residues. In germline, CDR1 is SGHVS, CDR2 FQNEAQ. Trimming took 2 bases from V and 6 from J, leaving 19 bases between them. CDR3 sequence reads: CASSLWGTGRRPGELFF. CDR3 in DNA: TGTGCCAGCAGCTTATGGGGCACGGGGCGCAGGCCCGGGGAGCTGTTTTTT.

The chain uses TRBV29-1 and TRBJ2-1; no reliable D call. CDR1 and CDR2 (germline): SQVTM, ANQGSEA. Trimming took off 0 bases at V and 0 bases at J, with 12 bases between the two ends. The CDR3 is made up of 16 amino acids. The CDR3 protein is CSVEDGLPSSYNEQFF. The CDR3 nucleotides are TGCAGCGTTGAAGATGGGCTGCCGAGCTCCTACAATGAGCAGTTCTTC.

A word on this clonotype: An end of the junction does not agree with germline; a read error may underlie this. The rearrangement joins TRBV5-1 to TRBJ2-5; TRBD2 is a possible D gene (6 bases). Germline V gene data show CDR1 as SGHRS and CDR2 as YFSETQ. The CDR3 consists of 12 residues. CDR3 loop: CASSRLRETHYF. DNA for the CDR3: TGCGCCAGCAGCCGCCTTCGGGAGACCCATTACTTC. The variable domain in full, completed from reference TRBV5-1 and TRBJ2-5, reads KAGVTQTPRYLIKTRGQQVTLSCSPISGHRSVSWYQQTPGQGLQFLFEYFSETQRNKGNFPGRFSGRQFSNSRSEMNVSTLELGDSALYLCASSRLRETHYFGPGTRLLVL.

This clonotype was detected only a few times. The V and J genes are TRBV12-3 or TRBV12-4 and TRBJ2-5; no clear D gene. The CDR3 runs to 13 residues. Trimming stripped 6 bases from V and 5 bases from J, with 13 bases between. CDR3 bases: TGTGCCAGCAGCCCTCGGCCCCGGGAGACCCAGTACTTC. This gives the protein CASSPRPRETQYF.

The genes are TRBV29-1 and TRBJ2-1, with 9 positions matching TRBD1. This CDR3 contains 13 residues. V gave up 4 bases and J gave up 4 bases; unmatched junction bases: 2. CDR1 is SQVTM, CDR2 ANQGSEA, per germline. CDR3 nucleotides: TGCAGCGTTGGGACAGGGGCTTACAATGAGCAGTTCTTC. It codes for CSVGTGAYNEQFF.

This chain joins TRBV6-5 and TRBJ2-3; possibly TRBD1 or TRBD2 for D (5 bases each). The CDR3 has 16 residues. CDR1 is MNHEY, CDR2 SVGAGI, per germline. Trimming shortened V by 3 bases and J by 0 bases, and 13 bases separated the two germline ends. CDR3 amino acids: CASSYGGSGSTDTQYF. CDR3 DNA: TGTGCCAGCAGTTATGGGGGAAGCGGTAGCACAGATACGCAGTATTTT.

In DNA, the CDR3 is TGTGCCAGCGGGGAAAAACTGCTCAGTGGCTACGAGCAGTACTTC. This translates into CASGEKLLSGYEQYF. The chain couples TRBV7-9 to TRBJ2-7; D gene ambiguous. Germline lookup yields CDR1 SEHNR and CDR2 FQNEAQ (reference sequence). The ends were cut back, 8 bases at V and 3 bases at J, with 20 bases in the middle. The length of the CDR3 is 15 residues.

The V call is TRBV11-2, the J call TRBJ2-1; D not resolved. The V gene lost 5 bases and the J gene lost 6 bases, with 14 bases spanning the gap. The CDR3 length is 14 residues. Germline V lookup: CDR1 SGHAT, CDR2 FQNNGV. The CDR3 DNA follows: TGTGCCAGCAGCCCTCGCACGGCCGCCAATGAGCAGTTCTTC. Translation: CASSPRTAANEQFF.

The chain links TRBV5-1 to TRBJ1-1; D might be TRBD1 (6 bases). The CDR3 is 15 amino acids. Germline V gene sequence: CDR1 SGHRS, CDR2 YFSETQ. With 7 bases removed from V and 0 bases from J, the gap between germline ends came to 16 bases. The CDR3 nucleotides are TGCGCCAGCGGTCGTGGGGGGACAATGAACACTGAAGCTTTCTTT. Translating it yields CASGRGGTMNTEAFF.

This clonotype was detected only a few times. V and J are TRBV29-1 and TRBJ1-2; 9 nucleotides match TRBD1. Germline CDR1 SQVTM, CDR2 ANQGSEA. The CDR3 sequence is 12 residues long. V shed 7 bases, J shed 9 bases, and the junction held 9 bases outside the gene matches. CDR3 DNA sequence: TGCAGCGCAGTGGGGACAGGGACAAGCTACACCTTC. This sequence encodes CSAVGTGTSYTF.

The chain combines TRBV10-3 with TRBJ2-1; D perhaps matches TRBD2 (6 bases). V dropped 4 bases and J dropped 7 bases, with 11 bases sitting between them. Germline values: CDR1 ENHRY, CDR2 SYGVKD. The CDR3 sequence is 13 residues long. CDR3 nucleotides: TGTGCCATCAGTGTGGAGGGGCTTAATGAGCAGTTCTTC. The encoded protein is CAISVEGLNEQFF.

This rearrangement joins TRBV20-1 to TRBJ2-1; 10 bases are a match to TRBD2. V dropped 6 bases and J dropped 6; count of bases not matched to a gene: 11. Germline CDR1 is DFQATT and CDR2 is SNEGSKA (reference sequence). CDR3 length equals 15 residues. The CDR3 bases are TGCAGTGCAAAAGCCCCGGGACTAGCGACCAATGAGCAGTTCTTC. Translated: CSAKAPGLATNEQFF.

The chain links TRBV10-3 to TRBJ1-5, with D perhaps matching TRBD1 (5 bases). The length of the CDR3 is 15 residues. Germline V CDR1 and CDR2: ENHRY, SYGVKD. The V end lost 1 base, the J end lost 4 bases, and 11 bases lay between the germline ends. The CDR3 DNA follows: TGTGCCATCAGTGAGTGGGCAGGGCCAAATCAGCCCCAGCATTTT. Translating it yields CAISEWAGPNQPQHF.

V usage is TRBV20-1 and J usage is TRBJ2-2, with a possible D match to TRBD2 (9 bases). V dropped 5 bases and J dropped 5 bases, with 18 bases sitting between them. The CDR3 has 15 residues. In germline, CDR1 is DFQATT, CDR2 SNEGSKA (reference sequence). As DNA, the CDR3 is TGCAGTGCTGGACAGGGACTAGCTTCAACCGGGGAGCTGTTTTTT. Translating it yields CSAGQGLASTGELFF.

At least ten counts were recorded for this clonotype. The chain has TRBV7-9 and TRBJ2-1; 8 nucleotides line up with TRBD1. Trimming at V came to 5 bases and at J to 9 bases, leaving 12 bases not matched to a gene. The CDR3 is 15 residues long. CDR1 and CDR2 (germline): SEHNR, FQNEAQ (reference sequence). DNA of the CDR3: TGTGCCAGCAGCCCAACCAATGGACAGGGTGGTGAGCAGTTCTTC. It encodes CASSPTNGQGGEQFF.

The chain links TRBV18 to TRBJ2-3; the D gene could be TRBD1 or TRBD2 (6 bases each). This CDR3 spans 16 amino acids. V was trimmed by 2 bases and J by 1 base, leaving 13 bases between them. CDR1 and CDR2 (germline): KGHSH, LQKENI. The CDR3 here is CASSPIGGRGTDTQYF. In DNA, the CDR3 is TGTGCCAGCTCACCAATCGGGGGCCGCGGCACAGATACGCAGTATTTT.

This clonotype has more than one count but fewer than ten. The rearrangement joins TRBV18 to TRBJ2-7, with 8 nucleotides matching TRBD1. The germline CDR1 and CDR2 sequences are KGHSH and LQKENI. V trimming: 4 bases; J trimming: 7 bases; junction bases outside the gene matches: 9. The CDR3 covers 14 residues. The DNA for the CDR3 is TGTGCCAGCTCACTGGGACAGGCCTTGTGGGAGCAGTACTTC. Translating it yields CASSLGQALWEQYF.

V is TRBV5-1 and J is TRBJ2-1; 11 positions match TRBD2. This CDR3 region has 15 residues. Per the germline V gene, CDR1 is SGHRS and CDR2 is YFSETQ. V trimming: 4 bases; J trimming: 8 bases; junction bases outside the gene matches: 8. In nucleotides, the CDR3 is TGCGCCAGCAGCCCCCGGCTAGCGGGAGGCGATGAGCAGTTCTTC. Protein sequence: CASSPRLAGGDEQFF.

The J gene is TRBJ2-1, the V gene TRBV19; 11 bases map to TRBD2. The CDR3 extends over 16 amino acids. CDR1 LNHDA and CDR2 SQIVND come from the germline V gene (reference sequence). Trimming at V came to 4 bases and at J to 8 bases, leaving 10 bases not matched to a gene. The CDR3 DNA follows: TGTGCCAGTAGTAGCCCGACTAGCGGGACGGTTTATGAGCAGTTCTTC. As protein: CASSSPTSGTVYEQFF.

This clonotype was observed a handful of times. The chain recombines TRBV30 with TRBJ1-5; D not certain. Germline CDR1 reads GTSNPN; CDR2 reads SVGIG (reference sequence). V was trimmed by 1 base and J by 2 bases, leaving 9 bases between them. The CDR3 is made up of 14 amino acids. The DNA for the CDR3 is TGTGCCTGGAGTGGAGGGCACCGCAATCAGCCCCAGCATTTT. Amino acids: CAWSGGHRNQPQHF. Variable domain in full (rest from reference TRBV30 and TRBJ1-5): SQTIHQWPATLVQPVGSPLSLECTVEGTSNPNLYWYRQAAGRGLQLLFYSVGIGQISSEVPQNLSASRPQDRQFILSSKKLLLSDSGFYLCAWSGGHRNQPQHFGDGTRLSIL.